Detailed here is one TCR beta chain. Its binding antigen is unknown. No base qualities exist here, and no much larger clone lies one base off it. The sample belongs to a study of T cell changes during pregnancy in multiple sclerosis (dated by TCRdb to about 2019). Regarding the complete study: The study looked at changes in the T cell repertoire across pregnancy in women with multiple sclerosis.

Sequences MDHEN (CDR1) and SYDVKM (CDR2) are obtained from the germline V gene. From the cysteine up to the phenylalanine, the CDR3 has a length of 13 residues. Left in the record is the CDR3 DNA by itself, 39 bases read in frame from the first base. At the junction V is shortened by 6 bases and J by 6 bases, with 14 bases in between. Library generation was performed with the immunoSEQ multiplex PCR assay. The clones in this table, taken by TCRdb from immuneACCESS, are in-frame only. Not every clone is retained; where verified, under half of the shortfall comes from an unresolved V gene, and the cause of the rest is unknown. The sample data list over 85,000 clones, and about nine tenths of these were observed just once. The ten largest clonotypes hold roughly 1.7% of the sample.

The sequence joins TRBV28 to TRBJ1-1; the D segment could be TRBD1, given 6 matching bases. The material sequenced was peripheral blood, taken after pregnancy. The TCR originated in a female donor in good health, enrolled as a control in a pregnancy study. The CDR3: CASSAGAGPEAFF. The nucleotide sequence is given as TGTGCCAGCAGCGCGGGGGCTGGACCTGAAGCTTTCTTT.